Presented here are 30 T cell receptor beta chains from one specimen sequenced in a study of naive and memory T cell subsets. Two oligonucleotides, mixed equimolar, formed the beta constant-region primer covering TRBC1 and TRBC2. Nested alpha and beta constant-region primers with the SP2 primer drove four PCR rounds on ligated cDNA. TCRdb re-analysed the UMI-ligation and nested PCR reads in MiXCR, keeping a single row per CDR3 protein. The table records about 120,000 distinct CDR3 sequences, around 35% of them present only once. What was sequenced was central memory CD4+ T cells from blood. The receptor source for this set is a human donor in good health.

The J gene is TRBJ2-4, the V gene TRBV6-1; D not certain. In germline, CDR1 is MNHNS, CDR2 SASEGT. V lost 3 bases to trimming and J lost 0 bases, with 9 bases between them. The CDR3 covers 15 residues. The DNA of the CDR3 is TGTGCCAGCAGTGATTGGTTGCTAGCCAAAAACATTCAGTACTTC. Residues: CASSDWLLAKNIQYF.

This clonotype appeared a few times. The V and J genes are TRBV20-1 and TRBJ2-3; 8 bases match TRBD2. From germline, CDR1 is DFQATT and CDR2 SNEGSKA (reference sequence). The J segment lost 4 bases and the V segment lost 2 bases, leaving 5 bases of the junction unmatched. There are 14 residues in the CDR3. CDR3 bases: TGCAGTGCTAGATGGGCGGGAGGTGCAGATACGCAGTATTTT. Its translation: CSARWAGGADTQYF.

This clonotype has a count of ten or more. This chain uses TRBV29-1 with TRBJ2-3; 7 bases align to TRBD2. The germline V gene has CDR1 SQVTM and CDR2 ANQGSEA. With 3 bases clipped from V and 5 bases from J, the junction kept 5 bases outside the gene matches. The CDR3 consists of 13 residues. CDR3 sequence (DNA): TGCAGCGTTGAGGGAGGGAGTGGAGATACGCAGTATTTT. The encoded protein is CSVEGGSGDTQYF.

The gene calls are TRBV5-1 and TRBJ1-3; no firm D call. This CDR3 has 15 residues. Germline CDR1 reads SGHRS; CDR2 reads YFSETQ. V was cut by 4 bases and J by 8 bases, with 19 bases left in between. The CDR3: CASSPFDGPEDTIYF. For the CDR3, the DNA is TGCGCCAGCAGCCCTTTTGACGGGCCAGAGGACACCATATATTTT.

This clonotype has only a few counts. The rearrangement links TRBV7-8 to TRBJ2-1; D unresolved. The CDR3 is made up of 15 amino acids. Deletions cut 1 base from V and 7 bases from J, with 14 bases between. From germline, CDR1 is SGHVS and CDR2 FQNEAQ. The CDR3 coding sequence is TGTGCCAGCAGCTTAGGGCTAGGAGATAAGAATGAGCAGTTCTTC. Translation gives CASSLGLGDKNEQFF.

This clonotype was picked up one time. This sequence joins TRBV7-2 and TRBJ2-7, with D perhaps matching TRBD2 (6 bases). V was pared by 5 bases and J by 7 bases, with 12 bases between. Per the germline V gene, CDR1 is SGHTA and CDR2 is FQGNSA. There are 12 residues in the CDR3. CDR3 nucleotide sequence: TGTGCCAGCAGCACGTACCTAGCGGAGCAGTACTTC. Translating it yields CASSTYLAEQYF.

The rearrangement links TRBV19 to TRBJ2-2; either TRBD1 or TRBD2 may fit D (5 bases each). Germline CDR1 LNHDA, CDR2 SQIVND (reference sequence). V gave up 8 bases and J gave up 5 bases, with 15 bases separating them. CDR3 size: 14 residues. CDR3 sequence (DNA): TGTGCCAGTGGGGACCCTAGAGCTACCGGGGAGCTGTTTTTT. Protein: CASGDPRATGELFF.

V is TRBV29-1 and J is TRBJ1-1, with D possibly being TRBD1 (5 bases). Germline V CDR1 and CDR2: SQVTM, ANQGSEA. CDR3 length: 13 amino acids. V gave up 4 bases and J gave up 2 bases, with 11 bases separating them. The CDR3 loop is CSVGETANTEAFF. CDR3 coding DNA: TGCAGCGTTGGGGAGACAGCCAACACTGAAGCTTTCTTT.

Many counts were recorded for this clonotype. The chain employs TRBV4-1 and TRBJ2-1; D is undetermined. V lost 4 bases and J lost 5, with 9 bases in between. The CDR3 extends over 13 amino acids. Per the germline V gene, CDR1 is MGHRA and CDR2 is YSYEKL. CDR3 DNA sequence: TGCGCCAGCAGCCCCCCGCAGAACAATGAGCAGTTCTTC. Translating gives CASSPPQNNEQFF.

This clonotype has a handful of counts. This chain links TRBV6-2 or TRBV6-3 with TRBJ2-1; possibly TRBD2 for D (5 bases). The germline V and J ends were trimmed by 1 base and 4 bases, with 8 bases remaining between them. The germline V gene encodes CDR1 MNHEY and CDR2 SVGEGT. The CDR3 consists of 14 residues. CDR3 region: CASSYYTGYNEQFF. CDR3 nucleotide sequence: TGTGCCAGCAGTTACTATACGGGGTACAATGAGCAGTTCTTC.

The chain uses TRBV20-1 and TRBJ1-1, with TRBD1 as a possible D gene (6 bases). V shed 3 bases and J shed 0 bases, with 20 bases lying between them. This CDR3 contains 17 residues. Germline V gene lookup returns CDR1 DFQATT and CDR2 SNEGSKA (reference sequence). CDR3 protein: CSASGGRDILLNTEAFF. For the CDR3, the DNA is TGCAGTGCTAGCGGGGGTCGGGACATTCTATTGAACACTGAAGCTTTCTTT.

There are a few counts of this clonotype. The gene calls are TRBV28 and TRBJ1-6, with D possibly TRBD1 on 5 matching bases. CDR1 and CDR2 (germline): MDHEN, SYDVKM. Trimming shortened V by 5 bases and J by 8 bases, and 13 bases separated the two germline ends. The CDR3 extends over 14 amino acids. The CDR3 loop is CASSPRGRHSPLHF. The CDR3 bases are TGTGCCAGCAGTCCGAGGGGTAGGCATTCACCCCTCCACTTT.

The chain uses TRBV20-1 and TRBJ2-7, with 7 positions matching TRBD2. The CDR3 has 13 amino acids. CDR1 and CDR2 (germline): DFQATT, SNEGSKA (reference sequence). Unmatched junction bases numbered 2, after V lost 3 bases and J lost 0 bases. DNA for the CDR3: TGCAGTGCTAGTGGGAGGGCCTCCTACGAGCAGTACTTC. Protein product: CSASGRASYEQYF.

This chain links TRBV13 with TRBJ2-1, with 12 bases fitting TRBD2. The CDR3 is made up of 20 amino acids. Germline V gives CDR1 PRHDT, CDR2 FYEKMQ (reference sequence). Trimming removed 5 bases from V and 0 bases from J; junction bases left unmatched: 14. CDR3 DNA sequence: TGTGCCAGCAGCGAATATAAGAGGACTAGCGGGAAATCCTCCTACAATGAGCAGTTCTTC. Protein sequence: CASSEYKRTSGKSSYNEQFF.

The CDR3 nucleotides read TGTGCCAGCAGTTTTATTCGGGAGAACAATGAGCAGTTCTTC. Amino acids: CASSFIRENNEQFF. The V gene is TRBV28, the J gene TRBJ2-1; weak D call: TRBD2 (6 bases). The CDR3 is made up of 14 amino acids. CDR1 and CDR2 from the germline V gene are MDHEN and SYDVKM. V was trimmed by 3 bases and J by 5 bases, leaving 11 bases between them. The full variable domain, with the rest looked up from reference TRBV28 and TRBJ2-1, is DVKVTQSSRYLVKRTGEKVFLECVQDMDHENMFWYRQDPGLGLRLIYFSYDVKMKEKGDIPEGYSVSREKKERFSLILESASTNQTSMYLCASSFIRENNEQFFGPGTRLTVL.

The chain carries TRBV11-1 and TRBJ2-4; TRBD2 matches 14 bases. Looked up from germline, CDR1 is SGHAT and CDR2 is FQDESV (reference sequence). This CDR3 has 18 residues. Losses at the gene ends were 5 bases for V and 7 bases for J; bases not matched to a gene: 13. This CDR3 is CASSSPGLAGVGGNIQYF. The CDR3 DNA follows: TGTGCCAGCAGCAGCCCGGGACTAGCGGGAGTAGGGGGGAACATTCAGTACTTC.

The chain links TRBV29-1 to TRBJ2-1; D gene unclear. Germline lookup yields CDR1 SQVTM and CDR2 ANQGSEA. The V and J ends lost 2 bases and 10 bases respectively, with 15 bases between them. The CDR3 has 13 amino acids. The CDR3 here is CSVEMGLSREQFF. The CDR3, as DNA: TGCAGCGTTGAAATGGGCCTTTCCAGGGAGCAGTTCTTC.

The rearrangement uses TRBV19 and TRBJ1-1; TRBD1 might be the D (6 bases). Trimming pared 1 base from V and 1 base from J, leaving 10 bases between. Germline loops: CDR1 LNHDA, CDR2 SQIVND (reference sequence). The CDR3 has 15 residues. The DNA of the CDR3 is TGTGCCAGTAGTATAGGAGGACAGACGAACACTGAAGCTTTCTTT. Amino acids: CASSIGGQTNTEAFF.

The rearrangement links TRBV7-9 to TRBJ1-2; D is unclear. The CDR3 totals 14 residues. Trimming stripped 5 bases from V and 3 bases from J, with 13 bases between. The germline V gene encodes CDR1 SEHNR and CDR2 FQNEAQ (reference sequence). CDR3 residues: CASSREYEDYGYTF. The CDR3 region has the DNA TGTGCCAGCAGCCGAGAATATGAGGACTATGGCTACACCTTC.

The V gene is TRBV4-1, the J gene TRBJ2-7; 7 bases agree with TRBD1. Germline V gene data show CDR1 as MGHRA and CDR2 as YSYEKL. This CDR3 has 15 amino acids. The trim removed 3 bases at V and 3 bases at J, leaving 8 bases unmatched. The CDR3 protein is CASSQAVGQNYEQYF. The CDR3 coding sequence is TGCGCCAGCAGCCAGGCCGTGGGACAGAACTACGAGCAGTACTTC.

This rearrangement joins TRBV5-4 to TRBJ1-1, with a tentative D call TRBD1 (6 bases). Trimming pared 0 bases from V and 5 bases from J, leaving 20 bases between. The CDR3 contains 17 residues. CDR1 and CDR2 from the germline V gene are SGHNT and YYREEE (reference sequence). The CDR3 DNA follows: TGTGCCAGCAGCTTGGCCAAGGGGGGTCAAGGGGGGACTGAAGCTTTCTTT. Protein: CASSLAKGGQGGTEAFF.

This clonotype was seen more than once but under ten times. The rearrangement uses TRBV20-1 and TRBJ2-1; 9 bases map to TRBD2. The CDR3 consists of 16 residues. CDR1 and CDR2 (germline): DFQATT, SNEGSKA (reference sequence). Germline trimming cut 3 bases from V and 8 bases from J; bases unmatched to any gene: 14. The CDR3 DNA sequence: TGCAGTGCTAGGGACCGACTAGCGGCCCGTCGGGATGAGCAGTTCTTC. Its translation: CSARDRLAARRDEQFF.

V usage is TRBV20-1 and J usage is TRBJ1-1, with 9 bases fitting TRBD1. This CDR3 has 15 residues. V lost 0 bases, J lost 5 bases, and 7 bases stayed unmatched. Germline CDR1 is DFQATT and CDR2 is SNEGSKA (reference sequence). The CDR3 bases are TGCAGTGCTAGAGATTCGGGGACAGGGTTGACTGAAGCTTTCTTT. Translation gives CSARDSGTGLTEAFF.

This clonotype was detected many times. The chain joins TRBV29-1 to TRBJ1-2; D may be TRBD1 (6 bases). Germline lookup yields CDR1 SQVTM and CDR2 ANQGSEA. The CDR3 runs to 13 residues. V lost 3 bases to trimming and J lost 7 bases, with 15 bases between them. CDR3 DNA: TGCAGCGTTGATTTACAGGGAAAGGGTGGCTACACCTTC. Protein sequence: CSVDLQGKGGYTF.

The chain uses TRBV10-2 and TRBJ2-1; possible D gene TRBD2, 6 bases. Germline CDR1 and CDR2: WSHSY and SAAADI. Trimming removed 5 bases from V and 10 bases from J, with 18 bases in between. CDR3 length: 14 amino acids. DNA for the CDR3: TGCGCCAGCAGTCCGACACTAGCCGCGTCCGAGCAGTTCTTC. This sequence encodes CASSPTLAASEQFF.

This clonotype was counted a few times. V gene TRBV19 combines with J gene TRBJ2-3, with D unclear. Germline V gives CDR1 LNHDA, CDR2 SQIVND (reference sequence). The CDR3 covers 11 residues. Trimming pared 6 bases from V and 3 bases from J, leaving 4 bases between. CDR3 DNA sequence: TGTGCCAGTAGAGAGACAGATACGCAGTATTTT. The encoded protein is CASRETDTQYF.

The V call is TRBV4-3, the J call TRBJ1-1; the D is unclear. Trimming removed 4 bases at V and 1 base at J, with 13 bases between. Germline V gene sequence: CDR1 LGHNA, CDR2 YSLEER. The CDR3 covers 15 residues. The CDR3 nucleotides are TGCGCCAGCAGCCGGCAAAACTCTGGGAACACTGAAGCTTTCTTT. Residues: CASSRQNSGNTEAFF.

This clonotype was found a few times. This chain uses TRBV28 with TRBJ2-7; 10 bases agree with TRBD2. The CDR3 is 15 amino acids. Germline V gene lookup returns CDR1 MDHEN and CDR2 SYDVKM. The ends lost 10 bases at V and 2 bases at J; junction bases unmatched: 11. The CDR3: CAINTGTSAAYEQYF. The DNA for the CDR3 is TGTGCCATAAATACCGGGACTAGCGCGGCCTACGAGCAGTACTTC.

The chain has TRBV9 and TRBJ2-2; 7 bases are shared with TRBD1. This CDR3 is built from 17 residues. From germline, CDR1 is SGDLS and CDR2 YYNGEE. The trim removed 3 bases at V and 0 bases at J, leaving 8 bases unmatched. CDR3 sequence (DNA): TGTGCCAGCAGCGGGACAAACAGGGGCGCGAACACCGGGGAGCTGTTTTTT. This sequence encodes CASSGTNRGANTGELFF.

The gene calls are TRBV12-3 or TRBV12-4 and TRBJ1-5, with D perhaps matching TRBD1 (5 bases). The CDR3 consists of 13 residues. The ends were cut back, 3 bases at V and 6 bases at J, with 9 bases in the middle. CDR3 DNA: TGTGCCAGCAGTTTCCAGGGATTTCAGCCCCAGCATTTT. Protein product: CASSFQGFQPQHF.